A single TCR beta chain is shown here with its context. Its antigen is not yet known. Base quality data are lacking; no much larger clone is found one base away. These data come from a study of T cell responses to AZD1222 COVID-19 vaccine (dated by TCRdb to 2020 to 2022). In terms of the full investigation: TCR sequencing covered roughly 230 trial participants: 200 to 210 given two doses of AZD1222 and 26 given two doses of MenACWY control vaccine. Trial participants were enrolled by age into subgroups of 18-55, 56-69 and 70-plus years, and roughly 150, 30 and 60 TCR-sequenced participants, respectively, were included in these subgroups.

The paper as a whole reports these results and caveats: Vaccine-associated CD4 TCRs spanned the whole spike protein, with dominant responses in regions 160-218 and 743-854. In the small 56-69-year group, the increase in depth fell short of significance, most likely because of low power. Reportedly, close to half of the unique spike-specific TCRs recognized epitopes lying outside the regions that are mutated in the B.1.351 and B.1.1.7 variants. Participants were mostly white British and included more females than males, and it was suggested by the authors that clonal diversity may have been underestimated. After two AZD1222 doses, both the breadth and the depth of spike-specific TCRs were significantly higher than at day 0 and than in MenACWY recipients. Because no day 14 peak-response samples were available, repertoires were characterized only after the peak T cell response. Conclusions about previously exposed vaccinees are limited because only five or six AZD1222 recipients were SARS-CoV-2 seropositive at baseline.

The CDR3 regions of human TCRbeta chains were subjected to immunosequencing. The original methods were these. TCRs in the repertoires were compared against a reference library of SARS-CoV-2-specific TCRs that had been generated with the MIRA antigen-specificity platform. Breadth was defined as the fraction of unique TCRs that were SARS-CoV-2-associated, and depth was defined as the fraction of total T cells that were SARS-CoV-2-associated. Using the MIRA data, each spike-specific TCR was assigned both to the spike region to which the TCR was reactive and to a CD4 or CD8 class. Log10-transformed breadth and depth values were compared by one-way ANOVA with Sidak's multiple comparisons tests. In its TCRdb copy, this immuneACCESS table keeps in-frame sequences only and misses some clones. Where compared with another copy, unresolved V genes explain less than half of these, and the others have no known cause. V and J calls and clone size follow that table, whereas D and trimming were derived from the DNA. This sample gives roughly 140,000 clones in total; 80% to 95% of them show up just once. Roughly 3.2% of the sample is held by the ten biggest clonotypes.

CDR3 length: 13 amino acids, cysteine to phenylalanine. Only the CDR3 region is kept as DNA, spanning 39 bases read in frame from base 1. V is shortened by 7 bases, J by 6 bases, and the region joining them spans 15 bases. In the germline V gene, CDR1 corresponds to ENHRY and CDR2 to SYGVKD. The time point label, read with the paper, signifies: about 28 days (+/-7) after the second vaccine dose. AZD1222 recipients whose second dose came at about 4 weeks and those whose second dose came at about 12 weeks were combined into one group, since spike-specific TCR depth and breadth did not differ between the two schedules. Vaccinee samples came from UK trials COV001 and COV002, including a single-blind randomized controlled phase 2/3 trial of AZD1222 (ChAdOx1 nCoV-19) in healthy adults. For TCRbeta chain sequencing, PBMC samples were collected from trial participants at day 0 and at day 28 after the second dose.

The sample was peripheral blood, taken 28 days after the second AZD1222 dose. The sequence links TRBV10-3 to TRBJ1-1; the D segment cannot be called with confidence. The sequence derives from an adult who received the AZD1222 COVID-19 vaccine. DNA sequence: TGTGCCATCAAACTGGCCGGTGGGGCTGAAGCTTTCTTT. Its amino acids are CAIKLAGGAEAFF.